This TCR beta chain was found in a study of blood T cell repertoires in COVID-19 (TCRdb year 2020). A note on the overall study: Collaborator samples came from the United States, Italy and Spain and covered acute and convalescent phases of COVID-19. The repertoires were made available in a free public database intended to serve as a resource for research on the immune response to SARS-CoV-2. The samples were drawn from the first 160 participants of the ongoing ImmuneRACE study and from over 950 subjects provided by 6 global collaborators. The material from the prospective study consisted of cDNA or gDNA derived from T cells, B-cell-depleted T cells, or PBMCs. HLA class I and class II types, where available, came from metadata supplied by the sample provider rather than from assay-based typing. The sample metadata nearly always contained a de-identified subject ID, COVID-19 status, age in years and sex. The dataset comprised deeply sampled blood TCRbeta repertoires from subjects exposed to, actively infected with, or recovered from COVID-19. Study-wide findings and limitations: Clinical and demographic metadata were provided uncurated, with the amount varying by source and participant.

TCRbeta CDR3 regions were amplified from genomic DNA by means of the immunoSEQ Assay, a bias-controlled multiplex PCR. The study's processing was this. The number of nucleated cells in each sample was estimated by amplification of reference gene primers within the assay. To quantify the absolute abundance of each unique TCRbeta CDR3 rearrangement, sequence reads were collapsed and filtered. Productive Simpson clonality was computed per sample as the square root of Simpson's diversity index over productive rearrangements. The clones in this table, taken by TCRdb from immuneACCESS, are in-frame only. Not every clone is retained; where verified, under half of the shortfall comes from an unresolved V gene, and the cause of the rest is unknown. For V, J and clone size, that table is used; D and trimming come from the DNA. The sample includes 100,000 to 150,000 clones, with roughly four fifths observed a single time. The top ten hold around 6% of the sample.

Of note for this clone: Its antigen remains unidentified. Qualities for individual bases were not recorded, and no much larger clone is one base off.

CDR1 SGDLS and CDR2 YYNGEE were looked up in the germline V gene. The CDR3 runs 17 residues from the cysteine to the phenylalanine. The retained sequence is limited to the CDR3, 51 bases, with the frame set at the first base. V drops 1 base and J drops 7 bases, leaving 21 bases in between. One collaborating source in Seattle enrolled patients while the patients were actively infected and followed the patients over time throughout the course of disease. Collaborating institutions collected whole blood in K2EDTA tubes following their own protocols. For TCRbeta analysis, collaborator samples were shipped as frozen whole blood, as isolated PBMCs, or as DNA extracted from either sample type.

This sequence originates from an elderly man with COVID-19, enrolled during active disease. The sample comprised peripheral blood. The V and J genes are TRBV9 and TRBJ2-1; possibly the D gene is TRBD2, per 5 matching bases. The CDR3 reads CASSVWVSASGGNEQFF. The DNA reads TGTGCCAGCAGCGTATGGGTCAGCGCCTCCGGCGGGAATGAGCAGTTCTTC.